This TCR beta chain originates from a study of read filtering for tumor transcriptome and immune sequencing. As for the study in general: R-ISS stage counts were 8 for I, around 17 for II, about seven for III. Per sample, TCR-region reads ranged about 4 to 11 million by IR-seq, roughly 85 to 1273 by RNA-seq.

The germline V gene encodes CDR1 SQVTM and CDR2 ANQGSEA. This CDR3 spans 16 amino acids. V was clipped by 1 base and J by 4 bases; unmatched bases: 6. The library was built from approximately 400 ng RNA with molecular barcoded adaptors for alpha/delta and beta/gamma chains. TCRdb reprocessed the reads with MiXCR, giving one entry per CDR3 protein. The sample has over 50,000 distinct CDR3 sequences, 11% to 15% seen once. Study outcomes and limitations: About 82% of IR-seq clonotypes had a single read, yet these held around 3.3% of reads.

This clonotype was seen repeatedly, ten times or more. As yet, its antigen is unknown. The chain links TRBV29-1 to TRBJ2-1; TRBD2 matches 11 bases. This clonotype originated in a donor at least 40 years old with multiple myeloma. Material for sequencing was a population of CD138-negative cells sorted from bone marrow. The CDR3 coding sequence is TGCAGCGTTGAAGGGGGTAGCGGGAGGGAGTACAATGAGCAGTTCTTC. Translation: CSVEGGSGREYNEQFF.